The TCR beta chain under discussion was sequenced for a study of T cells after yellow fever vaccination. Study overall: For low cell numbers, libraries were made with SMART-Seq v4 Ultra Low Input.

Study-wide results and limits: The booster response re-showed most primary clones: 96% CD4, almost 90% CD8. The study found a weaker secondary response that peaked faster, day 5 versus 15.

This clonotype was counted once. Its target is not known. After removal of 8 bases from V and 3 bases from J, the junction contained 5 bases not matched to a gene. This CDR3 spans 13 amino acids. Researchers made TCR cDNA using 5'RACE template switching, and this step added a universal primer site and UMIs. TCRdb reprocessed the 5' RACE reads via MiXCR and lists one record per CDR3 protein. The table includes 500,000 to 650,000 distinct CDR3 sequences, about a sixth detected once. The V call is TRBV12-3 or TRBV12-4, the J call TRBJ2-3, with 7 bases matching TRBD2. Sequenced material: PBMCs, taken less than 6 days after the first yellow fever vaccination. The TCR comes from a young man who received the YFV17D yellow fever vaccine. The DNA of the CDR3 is TGTGCCAGCTATAACGGGGGGACAGATACGCAGTATTTT. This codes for CASYNGGTDTQYF.